Below are 27 T cell receptor beta chains sequenced from a single sample in a study of vaccination and CD4 T cells after COVID-19. Specified treatment: roughly 11-day PBMC culture with coronavirus spike peptide pools or control peptides (ViraFEST assay). Scientists ran DNA taken from cultured CD4+ T cells through the Oncomine TCR Beta short-read assay for sequencing. TCRdb called the PCR reads again in MiXCR, with one record for every CDR3 protein. The repertoire has approximately 21,000 distinct CDR3 sequences, roughly three fifths of them found once; the top ten carry about 10%. No antigen has been identified for these receptors. The sample was CD4+ T cells from blood, cultured in vitro. The receptors originated from a human donor who had recovered from COVID-19.

J is TRBJ1-1 and V is TRBV27; TRBD1 matches 10 bases. This CDR3 is built from 14 residues. Unmatched junction bases numbered 5, after V lost 6 bases and J lost 4 bases. Germline loops: CDR1 MNHEY, CDR2 SMNVEV (reference sequence). The CDR3 coding sequence is TGTGCCAGCAGCCCCTGGGACAGGGGCACTGAAGCTTTCTTT. Residues: CASSPWDRGTEAFF.

This clonotype was recorded once. The rearrangement links TRBV6-1 to TRBJ2-2; 8 bases are a match to TRBD1. J gave up 3 bases and V 2 bases, and 5 bases lay outside the gene matches. Germline assignment: CDR1 MNHNS and CDR2 SASEGT. This CDR3 spans 16 amino acids. CDR3 sequence: CASSERTGWDTGELFF. The CDR3 region has the DNA TGTGCCAGCAGTGAAAGGACAGGGTGGGACACCGGGGAGCTGTTTTTT.

The V and J genes are TRBV7-9 and TRBJ2-5; 10 bases are shared with TRBD2. Germline trimming cut 5 bases from V and 5 bases from J; bases unmatched to any gene: 11. In germline, CDR1 is SEHNR, CDR2 FQNEAQ (reference sequence). This CDR3 comprises 16 residues. CDR3 residues: CASSTWASGGAETQYF. The CDR3 DNA reads as TGTGCCAGCAGCACATGGGCAAGCGGGGGGGCCGAGACCCAGTACTTC.

This rearrangement joins TRBV6-2 or TRBV6-3 to TRBJ1-1, with D unclear. CDR1 and CDR2 from the germline V gene are MNHEY and SVGEGT. The CDR3 is 15 amino acids. V lost 5 bases and J 0 bases, leaving 13 bases between the germline ends. The CDR3 protein is CASSPSRSLNTEAFF. CDR3 sequence (DNA): TGTGCCAGCAGTCCGAGCAGGAGCCTGAACACTGAAGCTTTCTTT.

The V and J genes are TRBV21-1 and TRBJ2-2; the listed D gene, TRBD1, was not tested against the DNA. TRBV21-1 is annotated as a pseudogene. This CDR3 has 17 residues. CDR3 coding DNA: TGTGCCAGCAGCAAAGTAGCCCCGACGATTAACACCGGGGAGCTGTTTTTT. Residues: CASSKVAPTINTGELFF.

This chain links TRBV27 with TRBJ1-2, with a tentative D call TRBD1 (6 bases). CDR1 is MNHEY and CDR2 is SMNVEV in the germline V gene (reference sequence). With 6 bases removed from V and 6 bases from J, the gap between germline ends came to 20 bases. CDR3 length equals 15 residues. The CDR3 region is CASRGAGVQGNGYTF. CDR3 sequence (DNA): TGTGCCAGCAGGGGGGCAGGGGTACAGGGTAATGGCTACACCTTC.

V usage is TRBV6-1 and J usage is TRBJ1-1; tentatively, D is TRBD1 (5 bases). V shed 5 bases and J shed 4 bases, with 11 bases lying between them. This CDR3 contains 13 residues. From germline, CDR1 is MNHNS and CDR2 SASEGT. CDR3 nucleotide sequence: TGTGCCAGCAGTCCCCCGGGGGGCACTGAAGCTTTCTTT. It translates to CASSPPGGTEAFF.

V is TRBV6-1 and J is TRBJ2-7; D is possibly TRBD2 (5 bases). The germline V gene encodes CDR1 MNHNS and CDR2 SASEGT. This CDR3 region has 13 residues. V was clipped by 8 bases and J by 0 bases, with 11 bases between them. The CDR3 DNA reads as TGTGCCAGCTCGAGGAGCGGCTCCTACGAGCAGTACTTC. Translation: CASSRSGSYEQYF.

A note on this clonotype: The final CDR3 position lacks the conserved phenylalanine or tryptophan, pointing to a likely read error. The genes are TRBV20-1 and TRBJ1-5, with D unclear. V lost 2 bases to trimming and J lost 0 bases, with 11 bases between them. Germline lookup yields CDR1 DFQATT and CDR2 SNEGSKA (reference sequence). CDR3 length equals 15 residues. This CDR3 reads CSARRVGPSNQPQHS. CDR3 coding DNA: TGCAGTGCTAGACGTGTGGGTCCTAGCAATCAGCCCCAGCATTCT.

The V gene is TRBV6-5, the J gene TRBJ2-7, with 8 bases identical to TRBD1. CDR1 and CDR2 (germline): MNHEY, SVGAGI. V trimming: 6 bases; J trimming: 4 bases; junction bases outside the gene matches: 8. This CDR3 is 14 amino acids long. The CDR3 DNA reads as TGTGCCAGCAGATACGACAGGGGACGGTACGAGCAGTACTTC. Amino acids: CASRYDRGRYEQYF.

The chain has TRBV20-1 and TRBJ2-4; D perhaps matches TRBD2 (6 bases). Trimming removed 6 bases from V and 3 bases from J, with 15 bases in between. This CDR3 is 14 amino acids long. CDR1 is DFQATT, CDR2 SNEGSKA, per germline (reference sequence). CDR3 sequence: CSAPSGGVKNIQYF. The CDR3 DNA follows: TGCAGTGCGCCTTCCGGGGGAGTCAAAAACATTCAGTACTTC.

This clonotype was observed a few times. The chain has TRBV20-1 and TRBJ2-5; 11 bases are a match to TRBD2. V gave up 6 bases and J gave up 2 bases; unmatched junction bases: 2. The CDR3 is made up of 13 amino acids. Germline V gene data show CDR1 as DFQATT and CDR2 as SNEGSKA (reference sequence). The CDR3 sequence: CSARLAGQETQYF. The CDR3 nucleotides read TGCAGTGCCCGACTAGCGGGGCAAGAGACCCAGTACTTC.

The chain combines TRBV20-1 with TRBJ1-5, with 8 nucleotides matching TRBD1. Germline-derived CDR1 and CDR2 are DFQATT and SNEGSKA (reference sequence). The CDR3 extends over 14 amino acids. J lost 5 bases, V lost 1 base, and 4 bases had no gene match. As DNA, the CDR3 is TGCAGTGCTAGAGGCAGGGGGCTAGATCAGCCCCAGCATTTT. It is translated as CSARGRGLDQPQHF.

This chain uses TRBV19 with TRBJ1-1, with a tentative D call TRBD1 (5 bases). V was cut by 7 bases and J by 3 bases, with 15 bases left in between. Germline loops: CDR1 LNHDA, CDR2 SQIVND (reference sequence). This CDR3 comprises 14 residues. As DNA, the CDR3 is TGTGCCAGTACGACAGAAGAATTTGACACTGAAGCTTTCTTT. It is translated as CASTTEEFDTEAFF.

This clonotype was detected a few times. V and J are TRBV7-2 and TRBJ2-2; D might be TRBD2 (6 bases). The CDR3 length is 13 residues. Germline assignment: CDR1 SGHTA and CDR2 FQGNSA. V lost 6 bases and J 4 bases, leaving 9 bases between the germline ends. CDR3 sequence reads: CASSTGGTGELFF. The CDR3 DNA sequence: TGTGCCAGCAGTACCGGGGGCACCGGGGAGCTGTTTTTT.

V usage is TRBV19 and J usage is TRBJ1-2, with D hard to call. V was shortened by 7 bases and J by 3 bases, with 6 bases between the two germline ends. CDR1 and CDR2 (germline): LNHDA, SQIVND (reference sequence). There are 11 residues in the CDR3. For the CDR3, the DNA is TGTGCCAGTAATACCGACTATGGCTACACCTTC. This translates into CASNTDYGYTF.

V is TRBV6-1 and J is TRBJ2-6, with 8 nucleotides matching TRBD2. This CDR3 is 18 amino acids long. V shed 6 bases and J 3 bases; nucleotides not matched to a gene: 13. Germline V gene data show CDR1 as MNHNS and CDR2 as SASEGT. Here the CDR3 reads CASSAQGAGDFGANVLTF. The CDR3 nucleotides are TGTGCCAGCAGCGCCCAGGGAGCGGGAGACTTTGGGGCCAACGTCCTGACTTTC.

This chain joins TRBV6-2 or TRBV6-3 and TRBJ1-1; no definite D call. Deletions cut 3 bases from V and 5 bases from J, with 10 bases between. CDR1 and CDR2 (germline): MNHEY, SVGEGT. The CDR3 sequence is 13 residues long. The CDR3 nucleotides read TGTGCCAGCAGTTATTTTCGGGAAACTGAAGCTTTCTTT. It is translated as CASSYFRETEAFF.

The chain employs TRBV20-1 and TRBJ2-7, with 7 bases aligning to TRBD2. Trimming cost V 6 bases and J 3 bases; bases outside gene matches: 11. The CDR3 totals 14 residues. Germline V gives CDR1 DFQATT, CDR2 SNEGSKA (reference sequence). CDR3 DNA: TGCAGTGCCAAAAGGAGCGGGGACCACTACGAGCAGTACTTC. Translation gives CSAKRSGDHYEQYF.

The rearrangement joins TRBV5-1 to TRBJ1-1; D is perhaps TRBD1 (6 bases). The CDR3 is 14 amino acids. Per the germline V gene, CDR1 is SGHRS and CDR2 is YFSETQ. Trimming removed 2 bases from V and 5 bases from J, with 13 bases in between. The DNA of the CDR3 is TGCGCCAGCAGCTTCCAGGGGTCGGAGACTGAAGCTTTCTTT. This translates into CASSFQGSETEAFF.

This clonotype was recorded once. The V call is TRBV19, the J call TRBJ1-5; no clear D gene. The CDR3 consists of 14 residues. V lost 5 bases to trimming and J lost 0 bases, with 8 bases between them. Germline CDR1 reads LNHDA; CDR2 reads SQIVND (reference sequence). CDR3 amino acids: CASSWEDSNQPQHF. CDR3 bases: TGTGCCAGTAGTTGGGAGGATAGCAATCAGCCCCAGCATTTT.

The rearrangement joins TRBV4-1 to TRBJ1-5, with a weak D call TRBD1 (5 bases). With 5 bases removed from V and 4 bases from J, the gap between germline ends came to 12 bases. Germline V gene sequence: CDR1 MGHRA, CDR2 YSYEKL. The CDR3 covers 14 residues. Here the CDR3 reads CASSDTGRNQPQHF. The CDR3 DNA reads as TGCGCCAGCAGCGACACAGGACGAAATCAGCCCCAGCATTTT.

The chain combines TRBV7-2 with TRBJ2-5; D ambiguous. CDR3 size: 13 residues. V dropped 11 bases and J dropped 3 bases, with 16 bases sitting between them. Germline V lookup: CDR1 SGHTA, CDR2 FQGNSA. This CDR3 reads CAGQRAIKETQYF. CDR3 DNA: TGTGCCGGCCAAAGGGCCATTAAAGAGACCCAGTACTTC. Complete variable domain (other parts from reference TRBV7-2 and TRBJ2-5): GAGVSQSPSNKVTEKGKDVELRCDPISGHTALYWYRQSLGQGLEFLIYFQGNSAPDKSGLPSDRFSAERTGGSVSTLTIQRTQQEDSAVYLCAGQRAIKETQYFGPGTRLLVL.

V usage is TRBV27 and J usage is TRBJ2-5; 7 nucleotides line up with TRBD2. Trimming removed 2 bases from V and 7 bases from J; junction bases left unmatched: 13. The CDR3 contains 16 residues. The germline gives CDR1 MNHEY, CDR2 SMNVEV (reference sequence). CDR3 DNA sequence: TGTGCCAGCAGTTTAGGGCGCACTCCACCGGGGGGGACCCAGTACTTC. Amino acid sequence: CASSLGRTPPGGTQYF.

The chain is built from TRBV19 and TRBJ1-5, with D possibly being TRBD1 (5 bases). The length of the CDR3 is 15 residues. The V end was cut by 5 bases, the J end by 0 bases, with 11 bases between. From germline, CDR1 is LNHDA and CDR2 SQIVND (reference sequence). The CDR3 nucleotides read TGTGCCAGTAGTTGGAAGGGGCCTAGCAATCAGCCCCAGCATTTT. Its translation is CASSWKGPSNQPQHF. Together with reference TRBV19 and TRBJ1-5, the CDR3 gives the full variable domain: DGGITQSPKYLFRKEGQNVTLSCEQNLNHDAMYWYRQDPGQGLRLIYYSQIVNDFQKGDIAEGYSVSREKKESFPLTVTSAQKNPTAFYLCASSWKGPSNQPQHFGDGTRLSIL.

This clonotype has only a few counts. The genes are TRBV20-1 and TRBJ1-3; D ambiguous. Trimming shortened V by 5 bases and J by 3 bases, and 8 bases separated the two germline ends. The germline V gene has CDR1 DFQATT and CDR2 SNEGSKA (reference sequence). This CDR3 comprises 12 residues. This CDR3 is CSAGVYGNTIYF. In DNA, the CDR3 is TGCAGTGCTGGGGTGTATGGAAACACCATATATTTT.

The J gene is TRBJ2-7, the V gene TRBV7-9, with 7 bases that match TRBD2. The length of the CDR3 is 16 residues. V was clipped by 4 bases and J by 2 bases; unmatched bases: 11. Germline lookup yields CDR1 SEHNR and CDR2 FQNEAQ (reference sequence). The CDR3 is CASSSTPGGSTYEQYF. The DNA for the CDR3 is TGTGCCAGCAGCTCTACCCCGGGCGGGAGTACCTACGAGCAGTACTTC. The whole variable domain, remainder taken from reference TRBV7-9 and TRBJ2-7, is DTGVSQNPRHKITKRGQNVTFRCDPISEHNRLYWYRQTLGQGPEFLTYFQNEAQLEKSRLLSDRFSAERPKGSFSTLEIQRTEQGDSAMYLCASSSTPGGSTYEQYFGPGTRLTVT.